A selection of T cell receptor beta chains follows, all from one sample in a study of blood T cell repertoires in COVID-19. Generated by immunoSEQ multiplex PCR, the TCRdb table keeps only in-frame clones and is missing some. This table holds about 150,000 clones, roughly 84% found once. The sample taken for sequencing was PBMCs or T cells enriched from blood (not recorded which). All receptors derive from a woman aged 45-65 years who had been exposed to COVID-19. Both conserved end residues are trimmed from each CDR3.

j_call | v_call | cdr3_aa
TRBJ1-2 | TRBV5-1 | ASSLGAGMGGGYT
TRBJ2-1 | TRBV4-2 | ASSQATPNEQF
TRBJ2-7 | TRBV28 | ATLNYEQY
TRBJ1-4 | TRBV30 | AWSRWTGNNEKLF
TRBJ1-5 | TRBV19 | ASNGYREQPQH
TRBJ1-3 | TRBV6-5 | ASSYSRPSSGNTIY
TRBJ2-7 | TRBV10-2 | ASSERTGDYEQY
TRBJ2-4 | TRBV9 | ASSVEGQGKNIQY
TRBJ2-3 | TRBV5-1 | ASRAPQGIGDTDTQY
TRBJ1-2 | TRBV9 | ASSVAAQGQVYGYT
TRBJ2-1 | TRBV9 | ASSVVAGEARREQF
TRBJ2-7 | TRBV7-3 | ASSSQGGPYEQY
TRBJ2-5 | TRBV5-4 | ASSSQRTGEETQY
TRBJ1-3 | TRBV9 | ASSLGDSGYPGNTIY